These 8 T cell receptor beta chains originate from one sample sequenced in a study of blood T cell repertoires in COVID-19. Clones were read by immunoSEQ multiplex PCR, and TCRdb kept only the in-frame ones, dropping some. Here the sample spans around 60,000 clones, under 90% being singletons. Specimen: peripheral blood. The source is an elderly woman with active or convalescent COVID-19.

The genes are TRBV19 and TRBJ1-1, with D perhaps TRBD1 (5 bases). Per germline, CDR1 LNHDA and CDR2 SQIVND (reference sequence). Trimming took off 5 bases at V and 7 bases at J, with 11 bases between the two ends. The CDR3 contains 12 residues. The CDR3: CASSPRGVEAFF. CDR3 nucleotide sequence: TGTGCCAGTAGTCCGCGGGGGGTTGAAGCTTTCTTT.

The chain employs TRBV5-4 and TRBJ1-1, with D perhaps matching TRBD1 (5 bases). Per the germline V gene, CDR1 is SGHNT and CDR2 is YYREEE (reference sequence). There are 15 residues in the CDR3. Trimming left V 0 bases short and J 4 bases short, with 13 bases between. The CDR3, as DNA: TGTGCCAGCAGCTTGGTAGCAGGGAAGGGCACTGAAGCTTTCTTT. Protein sequence: CASSLVAGKGTEAFF.

The count of this clone is one. The chain couples TRBV19 to TRBJ1-4; D is undetermined. Germline V CDR1 and CDR2: LNHDA, SQIVND (reference sequence). Trimming pared 6 bases from V and 5 bases from J, leaving 16 bases between. The CDR3 is 15 residues long. The CDR3, as DNA: TGTGCCAGTAGCCCTGACAAGGCCTCGAATGAAAAACTGTTTTTT. Amino acids: CASSPDKASNEKLFF.

This clone showed up just once. The V gene is TRBV28, the J gene TRBJ1-2; TRBD1 agrees at 9 bases. Germline loops: CDR1 MDHEN, CDR2 SYDVKM. V was clipped by 6 bases and J by 7 bases; unmatched bases: 9. The CDR3 consists of 14 residues. The CDR3 protein is CASSLTQGAVGYTF. CDR3 in DNA: TGTGCCAGCAGCCTAACACAGGGGGCCGTTGGCTACACCTTC.

The chain recombines TRBV2 with TRBJ1-2, with 9 nucleotides matching TRBD1. CDR1 is SNHLY and CDR2 is FYNNEI in the germline V gene. J was trimmed by 4 bases and V by 10 bases; bases with no gene match: 10. This CDR3 spans 14 amino acids. CDR3: CATRDRVGSYGYTF. In DNA, the CDR3 is TGTGCCACCAGGGACAGGGTTGGGAGCTATGGCTACACCTTC.

This clone was seen only a few times. The J gene is TRBJ1-5, the V gene TRBV10-3; TRBD1 is a possible D gene (5 bases). V lost 2 bases to trimming and J lost 4 bases, with 18 bases between them. The CDR3 has 17 residues. CDR1 ENHRY and CDR2 SYGVKD come from the germline V gene. CDR3 nucleotides: TGTGCCATCAGTGAGATTCTCGGCACAGGCCTTAATCAGCCCCAGCATTTT. Its protein product is CAISEILGTGLNQPQHF.

J is TRBJ1-1 and V is TRBV5-1, with D tentatively TRBD1 (6 bases). Germline CDR1 is SGHRS and CDR2 is YFSETQ. The CDR3 runs 14 residues. Trimming shortened V by 2 bases and J by 0 bases, and 8 bases separated the two germline ends. CDR3: CASSLTGMNTEAFF. The CDR3 DNA sequence: TGCGCCAGCAGCTTAACAGGGATGAACACTGAAGCTTTCTTT.

This clone was recorded once. V and J are TRBV19 and TRBJ1-2, with 7 bases identical to TRBD1. The length of the CDR3 is 13 residues. V gave up 9 bases and J gave up 6 bases; unmatched junction bases: 10. Germline values: CDR1 LNHDA, CDR2 SQIVND (reference sequence). The CDR3 loop is CASLNRGGNGYTF. The CDR3 DNA is TGTGCCAGCCTAAACAGGGGCGGGAATGGCTACACCTTC.